The 18 T cell receptor beta chains given below trace back to one sample, sequenced in a study of blood T cell repertoires in COVID-19. Here immunoSEQ multiplex PCR was the method, and the copy in TCRdb shows in-frame clones only, minus some. The sample contains a few hundred thousand clones, roughly four fifths of which appear only once. The source material was peripheral blood. Source of these receptors: a person aged 65 to 79 with COVID-19, enrolled during active disease.

The chain employs TRBV28 and TRBJ2-3; weak D call: TRBD1 (5 bases). The V and J ends lost 10 bases and 0 bases respectively, with 17 bases between them. Germline values: CDR1 MDHEN, CDR2 SYDVKM. This CDR3 has 15 residues. CDR3 amino acids: CAIAWGSSSTDTQYF. CDR3 in DNA: TGTGCCATCGCATGGGGCAGTTCTAGCACAGATACGCAGTATTTT.

This clone came up once. The chain combines TRBV6-6 with TRBJ1-6; TRBD1 agrees at 9 bases. Germline lookup yields CDR1 MNHNY and CDR2 SVGAGI (reference sequence). CDR3 length equals 13 residues. V was clipped by 8 bases and J by 10 bases; unmatched bases: 6. Here the CDR3 reads CASLRGQGSPLHF. In nucleotides, the CDR3 is TGTGCCAGCCTCCGGGGACAGGGATCACCCCTCCACTTT.

This clone has a handful of counts. This rearrangement joins TRBV19 to TRBJ1-1; D possibly corresponds to TRBD1 (6 bases). Germline V CDR1 and CDR2: LNHDA, SQIVND (reference sequence). The CDR3 runs to 14 residues. V dropped 6 bases and J dropped 11 bases, with 22 bases sitting between them. CDR3 protein: CASSLKDSYLHAFF. CDR3 in DNA: TGTGCCAGTAGCCTAAAGGACAGCTACCTTCACGCTTTCTTT.

V is TRBV19 and J is TRBJ2-3; the match to TRBD1 covers 10 bases. From germline, CDR1 is LNHDA and CDR2 SQIVND (reference sequence). CDR3 length: 17 residues. J was trimmed by 9 bases and V by 3 bases; bases with no gene match: 15. The CDR3 protein is CASSILGTGASGTTQYF. The CDR3 DNA reads as TGTGCCAGTAGTATCTTAGGGACAGGGGCTTCAGGAACCACGCAGTATTTT.

This clone was observed a single time. The CDR3 here is CASREDSYNSPLHF. CDR3 bases: TGTGCCAGCAGGGAGGACAGTTATAATTCACCCCTCCACTTT. The chain recombines TRBV2 with TRBJ1-6; TRBD1 might be the D (6 bases). The V gene's germline CDR1 is SNHLY and CDR2 FYNNEI. Trimming removed 6 bases from V and 4 bases from J, with 10 bases in between. This CDR3 is 14 amino acids long.

The rearrangement joins TRBV5-1 to TRBJ2-2; 13 nucleotides agree with TRBD2. Germline lookup yields CDR1 SGHRS and CDR2 YFSETQ. This CDR3 is 16 amino acids long. Unmatched junction bases numbered 3, after V lost 6 bases and J lost 1 base. The CDR3, as DNA: TGCGCCAGCACAGGGACTAGCGGGGAGAACACCGGGGAGCTGTTTTTT. This sequence encodes CASTGTSGENTGELFF.

The V and J genes are TRBV11-3 and TRBJ2-5; maybe TRBD2 (5 bases). Germline V CDR1 and CDR2: SGHNT, YENEEA. This CDR3 region has 13 residues. Trimming left V 5 bases short and J 2 bases short, with 9 bases between. The CDR3: CASSPGEQETQYF. The CDR3 nucleotides read TGTGCCAGCAGCCCCGGGGAGCAAGAGACCCAGTACTTC.

The chain uses TRBV7-8 and TRBJ2-5; no reliable D call. V was cut by 2 bases and J by 1 base, with 8 bases left in between. The CDR3 totals 14 residues. Germline assignment: CDR1 SGHVS and CDR2 FQNEAQ. The CDR3: CASSLTALQETQYF. DNA of the CDR3: TGTGCCAGCAGCTTAACTGCACTCCAAGAGACCCAGTACTTC. The complete variable domain, with remaining parts taken from reference TRBV7-8 and TRBJ2-5, reads GAGVSQSPRYKVAKRGQDVALRCDPISGHVSLFWYQQALGQGPEFLTYFQNEAQLDKSGLPSDRFFAERPEGSVSTLKIQRTQQEDSAVYLCASSLTALQETQYFGPGTRLLVL.

V usage is TRBV7-9 and J usage is TRBJ2-5; D is perhaps TRBD1 (7 bases). With 5 bases removed from V and 1 base from J, the gap between germline ends came to 14 bases. CDR1 and CDR2 (germline): SEHNR, FQNEAQ (reference sequence). The CDR3 is 15 residues long. CDR3 loop: CASSAGQTIQETQYF. The CDR3 nucleotides are TGTGCCAGCAGCGCGGGACAGACGATCCAAGAGACCCAGTACTTC.

J is TRBJ1-4 and V is TRBV30; no clear D gene. The V end lost 0 bases, the J end lost 4 bases, and 15 bases lay between the germline ends. Germline CDR1 and CDR2: GTSNPN and SVGIG (reference sequence). The CDR3 consists of 16 residues. CDR3 amino acids: CAWSVRRRDGNEKLFF. CDR3 DNA sequence: TGTGCCTGGAGTGTAAGGAGGCGCGATGGTAATGAAAAACTGTTTTTT.

V gene TRBV7-3 combines with J gene TRBJ1-3; 10 positions match TRBD1. In germline, CDR1 is SGHTA, CDR2 FQGTGA. The CDR3 consists of 16 residues. Trimming removed 5 bases from V and 4 bases from J; junction bases left unmatched: 8. CDR3 sequence reads: CASSPHPTGGGNTIYF. For the CDR3, the DNA is TGTGCCAGCAGCCCCCACCCGACAGGGGGCGGAAACACCATATATTTT.

The chain carries TRBV6-2 or TRBV6-3 and TRBJ2-7; 7 nucleotides agree with TRBD2. The CDR3 covers 14 residues. The trim removed 6 bases at V and 0 bases at J, leaving 5 bases unmatched. Germline V lookup: CDR1 MNHEY, CDR2 SVGEGT. DNA for the CDR3: TGTGCCAGCAGCAGACTAGCTGACTCCTACGAGCAGTACTTC. Its protein product is CASSRLADSYEQYF.

This clone was seen once. The gene calls are TRBV7-9 and TRBJ1-5; possibly TRBD1 for D (5 bases). The CDR3 has 17 amino acids. Trimming removed 7 bases at V and 2 bases at J, with 21 bases between. Germline V lookup: CDR1 SEHNR, CDR2 FQNEAQ (reference sequence). In DNA form, the CDR3 reads TGTGCCAGCACCCTTGCAGTGGGGGGAGGAGGCAATCAGCCCCAGCATTTT. Protein: CASTLAVGGGGNQPQHF.

The rearrangement joins TRBV18 to TRBJ1-5; 7 nucleotides line up with TRBD1. The CDR3 length is 15 residues. V gave up 3 bases and J gave up 6 bases; unmatched junction bases: 8. Germline V CDR1 and CDR2: KGHSH, LQKENI. CDR3 nucleotides: TGTGCCAGCTCACCCCAAGCAGGGGGAAGTCAGCCCCAGCATTTT. It yields the protein CASSPQAGGSQPQHF.

The J gene is TRBJ2-3, the V gene TRBV4-3, with 9 bases lining up with TRBD2. The length of the CDR3 is 18 residues. V dropped 4 bases and J dropped 2; count of bases not matched to a gene: 13. Germline lookup yields CDR1 LGHNA and CDR2 YSLEER. The CDR3 DNA is TGCGCCAGCAGCCTCGCAGGGGTCTTAGCGGGAGACACAGATACGCAGTATTTT. Translated, it gives CASSLAGVLAGDTDTQYF.

The chain links TRBV4-3 to TRBJ2-1; TRBD2 might be the D (5 bases). Germline CDR1 reads LGHNA; CDR2 reads YSLEER. V dropped 0 bases and J dropped 7 bases, with 13 bases sitting between them. This CDR3 comprises 15 residues. The CDR3 DNA sequence: TGCGCCAGCAGCCAAGAGCGGGCCACTGGAAATGAGCAGTTCTTC. Translating it yields CASSQERATGNEQFF.

CDR3 nucleotide sequence: TGTGCCAGCAGCCGGTCAGGCTATGGCTACACCTTC. This translates into CASSRSGYGYTF. This sequence joins TRBV3-1 (or the pseudogene TRBV3-2) and TRBJ1-2; D ambiguous. V was pared by 4 bases and J by 4 bases, with 7 bases between. Germline V gene data show CDR1 as LGHDT and CDR2 as YNNKEL (reference sequence). CDR3 length equals 12 residues.

The CDR3 is CASSLMKGYRPDGYTF. In DNA, the CDR3 is TGTGCCAGCTCGCTAATGAAGGGGTACAGACCCGATGGCTACACCTTC. The chain has TRBV28 and TRBJ1-2; a possible D gene is TRBD1 (5 bases). V lost 8 bases and J lost 6, with 25 bases in between. This CDR3 region has 16 residues. In germline, CDR1 is MDHEN, CDR2 SYDVKM.